Below are 9 T cell receptor beta chains sequenced from a single sample in a study of T cell responses to AZD1222 COVID-19 vaccine. Here immunoSEQ multiplex PCR was the method, and the copy in TCRdb shows in-frame clones only, minus some. The table has about 130,000 clones, around nine tenths seen once. Sequencing was performed on peripheral blood, taken 28 days after the second AZD1222 dose. These receptors were taken from an adult who received the AZD1222 COVID-19 vaccine.

V usage is TRBV6-1 and J usage is TRBJ1-2; D is uncertain. This CDR3 is 14 amino acids long. Germline CDR1 and CDR2: MNHNS and SASEGT. V lost 2 bases, J lost 8 bases, and 15 bases lay in between. CDR3 bases: TGTGCCAGCAGTGAATCCGGTGCGTCCTTCGGCTACACCTTC. Translated: CASSESGASFGYTF.

The gene calls are TRBV19 and TRBJ2-1; no clear D. The CDR3 runs 13 residues. V was cut by 0 bases and J by 10 bases, with 10 bases left in between. The germline CDR1 and CDR2 sequences are LNHDA and SQIVND (reference sequence). This CDR3 reads CASSIDPRYEQFF. Here the CDR3 DNA reads TGTGCCAGTAGTATAGATCCCCGTTACGAGCAGTTCTTC.

The CDR3 is CASSLPGTILSYEQYF. The CDR3 DNA sequence: TGTGCCAGCAGCTTACCAGGGACAATTCTCTCCTACGAGCAGTACTTC. V gene TRBV7-8 combines with J gene TRBJ2-7, with D possibly being TRBD1 (6 bases). Trimming took off 2 bases at V and 0 bases at J, with 14 bases between the two ends. The CDR3 runs 16 residues. The germline CDR1 and CDR2 sequences are SGHVS and FQNEAQ.

The gene calls are TRBV7-2 and TRBJ1-5; no firm D call. Germline CDR1 is SGHTA and CDR2 is FQGNSA. The CDR3 sequence is 14 residues long. V was clipped by 1 base and J by 7 bases, with 11 bases between them. The CDR3 loop reads CASSLVGEGQPQHF. For the CDR3, the DNA is TGTGCCAGCAGCTTAGTTGGAGAGGGACAGCCCCAGCATTTT.

The chain couples TRBV11-3 to TRBJ2-2; D gene unclear. CDR1 is SGHNT and CDR2 is YENEEA in the germline V gene. V was shortened by 1 base and J by 7 bases, with 10 bases between the two germline ends. This CDR3 region has 14 residues. The CDR3 spells CASSLAVIGGELFF. Here the CDR3 DNA reads TGTGCCAGCAGCTTAGCGGTTATAGGCGGGGAGCTGTTTTTT.

The chain joins TRBV4-3 to TRBJ2-2; weak D call: TRBD1 (6 bases). Trimming cost V 1 base and J 4 bases, with 10 bases left between them. This CDR3 has 15 amino acids. Germline CDR1 LGHNA, CDR2 YSLEER. The CDR3 loop is CASSQALRGTGELFF. Written as DNA, the CDR3 is TGCGCCAGCAGCCAAGCCCTCAGGGGCACCGGGGAGCTGTTTTTT.

This chain links TRBV5-1 with TRBJ1-2, with 10 nucleotides matching TRBD1. V shed 7 bases and J 7 bases; nucleotides not matched to a gene: 13. The CDR3 consists of 15 residues. Germline CDR1 and CDR2: SGHRS and YFSETQ. DNA of the CDR3: TGCGCCAGCTCAACCCCGGGACAGGGGTTAAGTGGCTACACCTTC. As protein: CASSTPGQGLSGYTF.

This chain uses TRBV7-9 with TRBJ2-2; weak D call: TRBD2 (5 bases). The CDR3 is 14 amino acids. Germline V gene data show CDR1 as SEHNR and CDR2 as FQNEAQ (reference sequence). Trimming removed 5 bases from V and 2 bases from J, with 9 bases in between. This CDR3 is CASSPLANTGELFF. In DNA form, the CDR3 reads TGTGCCAGCAGCCCCCTAGCCAACACCGGGGAGCTGTTTTTT.

This clone appeared a single time. The J gene is TRBJ1-2, the V gene TRBV28; D not resolved. The CDR3 is 15 residues long. Looked up from germline, CDR1 is MDHEN and CDR2 is SYDVKM. Trimming stripped 5 bases from V and 1 base from J, with 14 bases between. In nucleotides, the CDR3 is TGTGCCAGCAGTCTCCCTAGGGCCGTTAACTATGGCTACACCTTC. Amino acid sequence: CASSLPRAVNYGYTF.